A single sample gave rise to the 11 T cell receptor beta chains below, sequenced in a study of blood T cells in healthy people across ages. A J-beta primer mix and a sample-barcoded 5' primer were used in a second PCR of about 6 to 12 cycles. MiXCR was run by TCRdb on the 5' RACE reads, yielding one entry per CDR3 protein. The table has approximately 1.5 million distinct CDR3 sequences, approximately 32% seen once. Material: blood. These receptors were obtained from a woman between 25 and 40 years old in good health.

This sequence joins TRBV20-1 and TRBJ2-1; TRBD2 matches at 7 bases. Germline V gives CDR1 DFQATT, CDR2 SNEGSKA (reference sequence). This CDR3 is 10 amino acids long. V shed 3 bases, J shed 16 bases, and the junction held 6 bases outside the gene matches. CDR3 sequence reads: CSARLGGYFF. Written as DNA, the CDR3 is TGCAGTGCTAGGTTGGGGGGGTACTTCTTC.

This clonotype was seen many times. The chain is built from TRBV7-9 and TRBJ2-7; a weak D match, TRBD2 (5 bases). Trimming stripped 7 bases from V and 7 bases from J, with 11 bases between. This CDR3 has 11 residues. Germline CDR1 reads SEHNR; CDR2 reads FQNEAQ (reference sequence). The CDR3 region is CASTLLGEQYF. The CDR3 bases are TGTGCCAGCACCCTACTAGGAGAGCAGTACTTC.

This chain connects TRBV10-3 to TRBJ1-5; D gene ambiguous. V was cut by 8 bases and J by 5 bases, with 13 bases left in between. There are 13 residues in the CDR3. CDR1 is ENHRY and CDR2 is SYGVKD in the germline V gene. The CDR3 bases are TGTGCCATCTCGCCGGAGCGGGATCAGCCCCAGCATTTT. Residues: CAISPERDQPQHF.

Details on this clonotype: At one of its ends the junction is not consistent with the germline gene, which may arise from a read error. The gene calls are TRBV12-3 or TRBV12-4 and TRBJ1-2; D gene ambiguous. The CDR3 has 13 amino acids. CDR3 protein: CASSSQPSHGCTF. The CDR3 DNA sequence: TGTGCCAGCAGTTCTCAGCCCAGCCATGGCTGCACCTTC.

This clonotype was observed a few times. This chain connects TRBV6-1 to TRBJ2-1, with 7 nucleotides matching TRBD2. J gave up 5 bases and V 6 bases, and 13 bases lay outside the gene matches. The CDR3 contains 16 residues. Germline V gives CDR1 MNHNS, CDR2 SASEGT. CDR3 sequence (DNA): TGTGCCAGCAGGAAGACTAGCCTAGGGTGGGACAATGAGCAGTTCTTC. Its protein product is CASRKTSLGWDNEQFF.

The chain couples TRBV6-1 to TRBJ2-4, with 10 positions matching TRBD2. Losses at the gene ends were 2 bases for V and 0 bases for J; bases not matched to a gene: 19. The germline V gene has CDR1 MNHNS and CDR2 SASEGT. The CDR3 covers 22 residues. Written as DNA, the CDR3 is TGTGCCAGCAGTGAAAGAGCGGGACTAGCGCCGAGTTTGATAATAGCCAAAAACATTCAGTACTTC. Its protein is CASSERAGLAPSLIIAKNIQYF.

The chain joins TRBV4-2 to TRBJ2-5, with D possibly being TRBD2 (5 bases). The CDR3 consists of 14 residues. Germline V CDR1 and CDR2: LGHNA, YNFKEQ. Deletions cut 1 base from V and 3 bases from J, with 9 bases between. CDR3: CASSQGQREETQYF. CDR3 in DNA: TGTGCCAGCAGCCAAGGGCAGAGGGAAGAGACCCAGTACTTC.

A single count supports this clonotype. The V call is TRBV5-6, the J call TRBJ2-3, with D possibly being TRBD2 (5 bases). Germline loops: CDR1 SGHDT, CDR2 YYEEEE. V dropped 0 bases and J dropped 2 bases, with 13 bases sitting between them. This CDR3 contains 16 residues. The CDR3 loop reads CASSLGSSSYTDTQYF. The CDR3 DNA follows: TGTGCCAGCAGCTTGGGGTCTAGCAGTTACACAGATACGCAGTATTTT.

This clonotype has a handful of counts. The chain has TRBV5-1 and TRBJ2-7, with 10 positions matching TRBD1. With 1 base clipped from V and 6 bases from J, the junction kept 7 bases outside the gene matches. This CDR3 has 15 residues. Looked up from germline, CDR1 is SGHRS and CDR2 is YFSETQ. The CDR3 region is CASSLSGQGYAEQYF. The CDR3 DNA sequence: TGCGCCAGCAGCTTGTCGGGACAGGGGTACGCCGAGCAGTACTTC. Together with reference TRBV5-1 and TRBJ2-7, the CDR3 gives the full variable domain: KAGVTQTPRYLIKTRGQQVTLSCSPISGHRSVSWYQQTPGQGLQFLFEYFSETQRNKGNFPGRFSGRQFSNSRSEMNVSTLELGDSALYLCASSLSGQGYAEQYFGPGTRLTVT.

As concerns this clonotype: A read error may produce the germline difference seen at one junction end. The CDR3: CAGSGVSGTNNQPQHF. CDR3 sequence (DNA): TGTGCCGGCAGTGGGGTGTCGGGGACTAACAATCAGCCCCAGCATTTT. This chain uses TRBV28 with TRBJ1-5; TRBD1 might be the D (5 bases). Germline lookup yields CDR1 MDHEN and CDR2 SYDVKM. The CDR3 sequence is 16 residues long.

The chain combines TRBV3-1 with TRBJ2-1; D is perhaps TRBD2 (6 bases). The length of the CDR3 is 17 residues. The germline V gene has CDR1 LGHDT and CDR2 YNNKEL (reference sequence). V was pared by 1 base and J by 3 bases, with 16 bases between. This chain's CDR3 is CASSQAPGGEDYNEQFF. The CDR3 nucleotides are TGTGCCAGCAGCCAAGCCCCTGGCGGGGAAGACTACAATGAGCAGTTCTTC.